These 31 T cell receptor beta chains share one sample of origin, sequenced in a study of neurological immune-mediated disorders. TCRdb re-derived calls from the 5' RACE reads in MiXCR, one entry per CDR3 protein. The table records about 33,000 distinct CDR3 sequences, about 1.6% of them present only once. The sequenced sample was PBMCs. These receptors all stem from a woman aged 25 to 39 with multiple sclerosis.

This clonotype appeared many times. The V gene is TRBV3-1, the J gene TRBJ2-1, with D possibly TRBD1 on 6 matching bases. Per germline, CDR1 LGHDT and CDR2 YNNKEL (reference sequence). V was cut by 4 bases and J by 10 bases, with 17 bases left in between. This CDR3 contains 14 residues. CDR3 DNA: TGTGCCAGCAGCCCAAGACAGGATCAGGGGGAGCAGTTCTTC. It translates to CASSPRQDQGEQFF.

This clonotype was seen many times. This chain connects TRBV7-3 to TRBJ1-2; a possible D gene is TRBD1 (6 bases). The CDR3 extends over 13 amino acids. The V gene's germline CDR1 is SGHTA and CDR2 FQGTGA. Trimming pared 5 bases from V and 5 bases from J, leaving 12 bases between. CDR3 nucleotides: TGTGCCAGCAGCGCGGGACAAGTTTATGGCTACACCTTC. Protein sequence: CASSAGQVYGYTF.

Ten or more counts support this clonotype. The rearrangement joins TRBV5-1 to TRBJ2-5; 8 bases line up with TRBD2. V was clipped by 3 bases and J by 2 bases; unmatched bases: 6. CDR3 length equals 15 residues. Looked up from germline, CDR1 is SGHRS and CDR2 is YFSETQ. Here the CDR3 DNA reads TGCGCCAGCAGCTCGATAACTAGCGGACAAGAGACCCAGTACTTC. Its protein product is CASSSITSGQETQYF.

This clonotype was seen many times. V usage is TRBV7-2 and J usage is TRBJ2-3; D gene unclear. V was trimmed by 6 bases and J by 0 bases, leaving 7 bases between them. The CDR3 totals 13 residues. Germline V CDR1 and CDR2: SGHTA, FQGNSA. CDR3 bases: TGTGCCAGCAGTAACCCTAGCACAGATACGCAGTATTTT. Encoded protein: CASSNPSTDTQYF.

This clonotype was recorded at least ten times. The chain joins TRBV7-2 to TRBJ2-3, with D possibly TRBD1 on 5 matching bases. Germline V gene lookup returns CDR1 SGHTA and CDR2 FQGNSA. The CDR3 loop spans 14 amino acids. The ends were cut back, 5 bases at V and 4 bases at J, with 13 bases in the middle. The CDR3 loop reads CASSRGQVSDTQYF. In DNA form, the CDR3 reads TGTGCCAGCAGCCGCGGACAAGTTTCAGATACGCAGTATTTT.

This clonotype was observed many times. J is TRBJ2-5 and V is TRBV29-1; weak D call: TRBD1 (6 bases). Between the trimmed V and J ends, which lost 1 base and 7 bases, there was a span of 16 bases. This CDR3 is built from 14 residues. The germline gives CDR1 SQVTM, CDR2 ANQGSEA. CDR3 amino acids: CSVEAGRGVGTQYF. CDR3 sequence (DNA): TGCAGCGTTGAAGCGGGCAGGGGAGTGGGGACCCAGTACTTC.

This clonotype has at least ten counts. The chain uses TRBV20-1 and TRBJ2-6; D call uncertain. The CDR3 has 13 residues. The germline V gene encodes CDR1 DFQATT and CDR2 SNEGSKA (reference sequence). V lost 5 bases to trimming and J lost 1 base, with 6 bases between them. The CDR3 DNA is TGCAGTGCTCAACTATCTGGGGCCAACGTCCTGACTTTC. The encoded protein is CSAQLSGANVLTF.

This clonotype was seen at least ten times. This chain uses TRBV18 with TRBJ1-2; a weak D match, TRBD1 (6 bases). CDR3 size: 13 residues. Germline V gene data show CDR1 as KGHSH and CDR2 as LQKENI. V shed 3 bases and J shed 7 bases, with 12 bases lying between them. Written as DNA, the CDR3 is TGTGCCAGCTCACCGCCCGGGGGCTCTGGCTACACCTTC. Its protein product is CASSPPGGSGYTF.

Many counts were recorded for this clonotype. The chain links TRBV6-5 to TRBJ1-1; no reliable D call. The CDR3 loop spans 17 amino acids. V was clipped by 0 bases and J by 5 bases, with 19 bases between them. Germline values: CDR1 MNHEY, CDR2 SVGAGI. CDR3: CASSYSPGAGGRTEAFF. The CDR3 DNA reads as TGTGCCAGCAGTTACTCACCCGGAGCAGGTGGGCGTACTGAAGCTTTCTTT.

This clonotype was detected ten times or more. The chain has TRBV4-3 and TRBJ1-4, with TRBD1 as a possible D gene (6 bases). V gave up 0 bases and J gave up 7 bases, with 15 bases separating them. Looked up from germline, CDR1 is LGHNA and CDR2 is YSLEER. CDR3 length equals 16 residues. CDR3 in DNA: TGCGCCAGCAGCCAAGATAGCGGGGGCGGTAGTGAAAAACTGTTTTTT. The encoded protein is CASSQDSGGGSEKLFF.

By sample fraction, this clonotype is medium-sized. This rearrangement joins TRBV3-1 to TRBJ2-7; 7 bases are shared with TRBD1. This CDR3 contains 14 residues. V was pared by 3 bases and J by 6 bases, with 8 bases of the junction left unmatched. From germline, CDR1 is LGHDT and CDR2 YNNKEL (reference sequence). The CDR3 bases are TGTGCCAGCAGCCATTATGACAGGGTACGCGAGCAGTACTTC. Translating gives CASSHYDRVREQYF.

This clonotype was observed a handful of times. This chain links TRBV30 with TRBJ1-6, with D maybe TRBD1 (5 bases). Trimming took off 5 bases at V and 10 bases at J, with 18 bases between the two ends. Germline V CDR1 and CDR2: GTSNPN, SVGIG (reference sequence). This CDR3 contains 14 residues. The CDR3 protein is CAWSESGVGSPLHF. The DNA for the CDR3 is TGTGCCTGGTCAGAGTCGGGGGTCGGATCACCCCTCCACTTT. The whole variable domain, remainder taken from reference TRBV30 and TRBJ1-6, is SQTIHQWPATLVQPVGSPLSLECTVEGTSNPNLYWYRQAAGRGLQLLFYSVGIGQISSEVPQNLSASRPQDRQFILSSKKLLLSDSGFYLCAWSESGVGSPLHFGNGTRLTVT.

This clonotype was picked up many times. V gene TRBV20-1 combines with J gene TRBJ1-5, with TRBD1 as a possible D gene (5 bases). The CDR3 length is 14 residues. The V gene lost 0 bases and the J gene lost 7 bases, with 13 bases spanning the gap. Germline CDR1 DFQATT, CDR2 SNEGSKA (reference sequence). CDR3 amino acids: CSARDRGERQPQHF. CDR3 sequence (DNA): TGCAGTGCTAGAGATCGAGGGGAGCGGCAGCCCCAGCATTTT.

This clonotype was seen repeatedly, ten times or more. V gene TRBV7-9 combines with J gene TRBJ1-4, with 7 positions matching TRBD1. CDR1 and CDR2 (germline): SEHNR, FQNEAQ (reference sequence). The CDR3 runs to 14 residues. The junction had 6 bases not matched to a gene; V was cut back by 1 base and J by 10 bases. The CDR3 region is CASSLGTGDRKLFF. Written as DNA, the CDR3 is TGTGCCAGCAGCTTAGGGACAGGCGATCGAAAACTGTTTTTT. The full variable domain, with the rest looked up from reference TRBV7-9 and TRBJ1-4, is DTGVSQNPRHKITKRGQNVTFRCDPISEHNRLYWYRQTLGQGPEFLTYFQNEAQLEKSRLLSDRFSAERPKGSFSTLEIQRTEQGDSAMYLCASSLGTGDRKLFFGSGTQLSVL.

This clonotype was seen ten or more times. The rearrangement joins TRBV7-6 to TRBJ2-1, with D tentatively TRBD1 or TRBD2 (5 bases each). CDR1 and CDR2 from the germline V gene are SGHVS and FNYEAQ. V gave up 4 bases and J gave up 7 bases, with 20 bases separating them. The CDR3 has 16 amino acids. The CDR3 region has the DNA TGTGCCAGCAGCTCGATTAGGGGCCGGGGAGCGAATGAGCAGTTCTTC. Translating it yields CASSSIRGRGANEQFF.

This clonotype has a count of ten or more. The V gene is TRBV5-5, the J gene TRBJ2-5; 14 bases are a match to TRBD2. The CDR3 has 16 amino acids. CDR1 is SGHKS and CDR2 is YYEKEE in the germline V gene (reference sequence). V trimming: 5 bases; J trimming: 3 bases; junction bases outside the gene matches: 6. CDR3 coding DNA: TGTGCCAGCAGGCAGACTAGCGGGGGGGTTAAAGAGACCCAGTACTTC. This encodes CASRQTSGGVKETQYF.

This clonotype has a count of ten or more. This chain joins TRBV12-3 or TRBV12-4 and TRBJ1-5; D possibly corresponds to TRBD1 (5 bases). V lost 1 base, J lost 2 bases, and 9 bases lay in between. The length of the CDR3 is 15 residues. CDR3 DNA sequence: TGTGCCAGCAGTTTAGAGGGGAGGCGCAATCAGCCCCAGCATTTT. Translation: CASSLEGRRNQPQHF.

A few counts support this clonotype. The chain links TRBV27 to TRBJ1-2, with 10 nucleotides matching TRBD1. Germline V gene lookup returns CDR1 MNHEY and CDR2 SMNVEV (reference sequence). The V gene end was trimmed by 5 bases and the J gene end by 1 base; junction bases not matched to a gene: 10. CDR3 length: 17 residues. CDR3 region: CASSPDRGLPLNYGYTF. CDR3 bases: TGTGCCAGCAGTCCCGACAGGGGGCTCCCCCTTAACTATGGCTACACCTTC.

This clonotype was counted many times. The chain is built from TRBV7-2 and TRBJ2-5, with a possible D match to TRBD2 (7 bases). V dropped 5 bases and J dropped 5 bases, with 21 bases sitting between them. Germline V lookup: CDR1 SGHTA, CDR2 FQGNSA. The CDR3 loop spans 16 amino acids. CDR3 nucleotides: TGTGCCAGCAGCCGTTTCCCGGGGGGCGCATCGGAGACCCAGTACTTC. Protein product: CASSRFPGGASETQYF.

Ten or more counts support this clonotype. V usage is TRBV5-6 and J usage is TRBJ1-1; 11 bases match TRBD1. The CDR3 covers 15 residues. The V and J ends lost 4 bases and 4 bases, in that order; junction bases with no gene match: 6. Germline loops: CDR1 SGHDT, CDR2 YYEEEE. CDR3 nucleotide sequence: TGTGCCAGCAGCGGACAGGGGGCGCGGTTCACTGAAGCTTTCTTT. Translated: CASSGQGARFTEAFF.

This clonotype was picked up many times. The V call is TRBV29-1, the J call TRBJ1-1; D is unclear. This CDR3 is 8 amino acids long. Germline loops: CDR1 SQVTM, CDR2 ANQGSEA. CDR3 region: CRGTEAFF. The CDR3 nucleotides read TGCAGGGGTACTGAAGCTTTCTTT.

This clonotype occurred many times. Its ends do not fully match the called genes, so a read error is possible. The rearrangement links TRBV15 to TRBJ1-6; 10 nucleotides agree with TRBD1. The CDR3 runs to 16 residues. Germline V CDR1 and CDR2: LNHNV, YYDKDF (reference sequence). The CDR3: CATSREGTGEKGPLNF. As DNA, the CDR3 is TGTGCCACCAGCAGAGAGGGGACAGGGGAAAAGGGACCCCTCAACTTT.

This clonotype has ten or more counts. This rearrangement joins TRBV28 to TRBJ1-1, with unresolved D. This CDR3 has 12 amino acids. V lost 3 bases and J 3 bases, leaving 5 bases between the germline ends. Germline CDR1 reads MDHEN; CDR2 reads SYDVKM. The CDR3 coding sequence is TGTGCCAGCAGTTTGGTGCACACTGAAGCTTTCTTT. It encodes CASSLVHTEAFF.

This clonotype was counted at least ten times. The V call is TRBV29-1, the J call TRBJ2-7; D may be TRBD2 (6 bases). The CDR3 is 13 residues long. The germline V and J ends were trimmed by 6 bases and 3 bases, with 15 bases remaining between them. Germline V gives CDR1 SQVTM, CDR2 ANQGSEA. The CDR3 nucleotides are TGCAGCGTCTCCCGGGGAGGACTCTACGAGCAGTACTTC. Its translation: CSVSRGGLYEQYF.

This clonotype appeared many times. This rearrangement joins TRBV5-1 to TRBJ2-1; 10 bases align to TRBD2. Unmatched junction bases numbered 6, after V lost 4 bases and J lost 5 bases. The CDR3 extends over 15 amino acids. The germline V gene has CDR1 SGHRS and CDR2 YFSETQ. CDR3 bases: TGCGCCAGCAGCAGTGGACTAGCGGAGGACAATGAGCAGTTCTTC. It is translated as CASSSGLAEDNEQFF. The full variable domain, with the rest looked up from reference TRBV5-1 and TRBJ2-1, is KAGVTQTPRYLIKTRGQQVTLSCSPISGHRSVSWYQQTPGQGLQFLFEYFSETQRNKGNFPGRFSGRQFSNSRSEMNVSTLELGDSALYLCASSSGLAEDNEQFFGPGTRLTVL.

The CDR3 reads CASSSGQQETQYF. CDR3 nucleotides: TGTGCCAGCAGCTCCGGACAGCAAGAGACCCAGTACTTC. This rearrangement joins TRBV9 to TRBJ2-5, with D possibly matching TRBD1 (6 bases). The CDR3 totals 13 residues. Trimming left V 4 bases short and J 2 bases short, with 9 bases between. Germline assignment: CDR1 SGDLS and CDR2 YYNGEE.

Many counts were recorded for this clonotype. The V gene is TRBV12-3 or TRBV12-4, the J gene TRBJ1-2; the D is unclear. CDR3 size: 12 residues. Trimming pared 6 bases from V and 8 bases from J, leaving 13 bases between. CDR3 sequence (DNA): TGTGCCAGCAGCTGGGCTGAACAGGGCTACACCTTC. Translated, it gives CASSWAEQGYTF.

This clonotype was recorded at least ten times. The V gene is TRBV7-2, the J gene TRBJ2-1; a weak D match, TRBD1 (6 bases). Germline CDR1 SGHTA, CDR2 FQGNSA. This CDR3 has 15 residues. V gave up 2 bases and J gave up 4 bases, with 12 bases separating them. The CDR3 DNA sequence: TGTGCCAGCAGCTTAAATGGACAGCCTTACAATGAGCAGTTCTTC. It encodes CASSLNGQPYNEQFF.

The table lists this clonotype with many counts. This chain uses TRBV5-1 with TRBJ1-4; TRBD1 might be the D (5 bases). This CDR3 has 16 residues. V shed 4 bases and J shed 7 bases, with 20 bases lying between them. CDR1 SGHRS and CDR2 YFSETQ come from the germline V gene. CDR3 sequence: CASSLRLSDGGEKLFF. For the CDR3, the DNA is TGCGCCAGCAGCCTCCGCTTATCGGATGGGGGTGAAAAACTGTTTTTT.

At least ten counts were recorded for this clonotype. The V and J genes are TRBV9 and TRBJ1-1; D call uncertain. The length of the CDR3 is 10 residues. In germline, CDR1 is SGDLS, CDR2 YYNGEE. The V and J ends lost 4 bases and 11 bases respectively, with 9 bases between them. The DNA of the CDR3 is TGTGCCAGCAGCCCCACCCCGGCTTTCTTT. Translating gives CASSPTPAFF.

The table lists this clonotype with many counts. The chain has TRBV6-4 and TRBJ1-5; 11 nucleotides align to TRBD1. The CDR3 runs 13 residues. Germline CDR1 is MRHNA and CDR2 is SNTAGT. Trimming cost V 4 bases and J 7 bases; bases outside gene matches: 0. CDR3 DNA sequence: TGTGCCAGCAGTGGGGACAGGGGGCAGCCCCAGCATTTT. It encodes CASSGDRGQPQHF.